This T cell receptor (beta chain) was documented in a study of CD8+ T cells in alopecia areata (dated by TCRdb to between 2018 and 2020). At the level of the whole study: In both human patients and the C3H/HeJ mouse model, the study applied high-throughput TCRbeta sequencing to look at T cell clonal expansion in alopecia areata. In humans, TCRbeta sequencing was performed on scalp tissue and on sorted CD4+ and CD8+ peripheral blood T cells from healthy controls and from patients with patchy or totalis/universalis alopecia areata. Scalp clonality was compared across normal scalp (n=4), patchy alopecia areata scalp (n=8), and alopecia totalis/universalis scalp (n=8). RNA was extracted with the PAXgene miRNA kit for fixed scalp, the miRNeasy kit for PBMCs, and the RNeasy kit for mouse skin. TCRbeta CDR3 regions were amplified by immunoSEQ multiplex PCR with 35 Vbeta forward and 13 Jbeta reverse primers. Overall study outcomes, separate from this receptor: Higher clonality and more expanded CD8+ clones were observed in lesional scalp than in normal scalp, particularly in alopecia totalis/universalis, a finding suggestive of antigenic drive. Shared TCR sequences between patients were less evident than in mice, which may be partly attributable to HLA diversity in the patient population. Resident alphabeta T cells in normal human skin are also sequenced, complicating scalp TCR repertoire analysis, unlike mouse skin dominated by gammadelta T cells.

Receptor libraries were prepared by the immunoSEQ multiplex PCR assay. RNA was extracted from all samples and reverse transcribed into cDNA, which served as template for TCR sequencing. SuperScript III was used for first-strand cDNA synthesis, primed with a 2:1 mix of oligo-dT and random hexamers. Amplification bias was assessed with a synthetic immune receptor repertoire, and residual bias was removed computationally. Turning to the authors' computational methods: Raw reads were preprocessed to remove errors, and CDR3 was defined according to IMGT conventions as the region from the conserved cysteine to phenylalanine. To get clonality, Shannon entropy was normalized by log2 of the number of productive unique TCRs and the result was subtracted from 1. CD4 or CD8 identity of scalp clones was inferred by cross-referencing scalp TCRbeta sequences with sorted blood CD4 and CD8 repertoires. TCRdb retrieved this table from immuneACCESS and kept in-frame rearrangements only. Not all clones are present; in checked studies, unresolved V genes account for under half, and no reason is known for the remainder. D and trimming come from the DNA, and the V and J calls and clone size come from that table. In all, the sample holds approximately 99,000 clones, and approximately 63% of those were seen once. The leading ten clones occupy 20% to 25% of the sample.

The CDR3 measures 17 amino acids from cysteine to phenylalanine. The CDR3 DNA has 51 bases and is translated from base 1. Compared with germline, V lacks 5 bases and J lacks 5 bases; bases without a gene match: 12. The germline V gene (reference sequence) specifies SEHNR as CDR1 and FQNEAQ as CDR2. PBMCs were isolated by density centrifugation and stained for CD3, CD4 and CD8, and CD4+ and CD8+ T cells were sorted on a FACSAria. Scalp biopsies and blood samples were obtained from unaffected controls. Comment on this clone: Which antigen it targets is not known. Base qualities are not provided; no much larger clone lies one nucleotide away.

The clonotype originates from a human donor in good health. The rearrangement joined TRBV7-9 to TRBJ1-6; 7 central bases correspond to TRBD1. The source material was CD8+ T cells sorted from blood. DNA sequence: TGTGCCAGCAGCCCTATACAGTCCGGGACAGATAATTCACCCCTCCACTTT. Translated, this gives CASSPIQSGTDNSPLHF.